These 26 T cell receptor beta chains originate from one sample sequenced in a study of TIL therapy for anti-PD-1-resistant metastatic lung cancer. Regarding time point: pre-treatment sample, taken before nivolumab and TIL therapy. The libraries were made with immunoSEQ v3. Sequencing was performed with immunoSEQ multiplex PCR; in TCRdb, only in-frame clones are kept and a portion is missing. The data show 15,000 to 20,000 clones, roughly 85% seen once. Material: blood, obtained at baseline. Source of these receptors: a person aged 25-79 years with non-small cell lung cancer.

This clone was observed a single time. CDR3 sequence reads: CASSEGQGAMNEQFF. In DNA, the CDR3 is TGTGCCAGCAGCGAAGGACAGGGGGCGATGAATGAGCAGTTCTTC. This sequence joins TRBV9 and TRBJ2-1, with 11 nucleotides matching TRBD1. The CDR3 runs to 15 residues. The V gene end was trimmed by 3 bases and the J gene end by 7 bases; junction bases not matched to a gene: 6. Germline loops: CDR1 SGDLS, CDR2 YYNGEE. Full variable domain (outside the CDR3, taken from reference TRBV9 and TRBJ2-1): DSGVTQTPKHLITATGQRVTLRCSPRSGDLSVYWYQQSLDQGLQFLIQYYNGEERAKGNILERFSAQQFPDLHSELNLSSLELGDSALYFCASSEGQGAMNEQFFGPGTRLTVL.

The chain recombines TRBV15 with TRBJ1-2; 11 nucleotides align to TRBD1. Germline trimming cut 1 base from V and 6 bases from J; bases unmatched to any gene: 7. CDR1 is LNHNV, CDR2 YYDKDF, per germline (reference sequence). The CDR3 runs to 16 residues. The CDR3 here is CATSRGGDRGLHGYTF. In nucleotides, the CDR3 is TGTGCCACCAGCAGAGGGGGGGACAGGGGGTTACATGGCTACACCTTC.

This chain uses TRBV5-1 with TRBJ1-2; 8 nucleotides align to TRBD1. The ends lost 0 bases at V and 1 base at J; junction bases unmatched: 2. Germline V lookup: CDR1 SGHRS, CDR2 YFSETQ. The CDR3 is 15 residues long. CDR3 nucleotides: TGCGCCAGCAGCTTGGTCACAGGGGGTAACTATGGCTACACCTTC. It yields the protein CASSLVTGGNYGYTF.

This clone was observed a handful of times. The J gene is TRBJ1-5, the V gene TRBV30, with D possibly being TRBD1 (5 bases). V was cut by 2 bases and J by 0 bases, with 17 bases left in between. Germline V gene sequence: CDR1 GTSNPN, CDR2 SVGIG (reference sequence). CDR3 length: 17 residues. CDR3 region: CAWSPRDAHYSNQPQHF. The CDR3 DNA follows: TGTGCCTGGAGTCCCCGGGACGCCCATTATAGCAATCAGCCCCAGCATTTT. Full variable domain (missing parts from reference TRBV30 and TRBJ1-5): SQTIHQWPATLVQPVGSPLSLECTVEGTSNPNLYWYRQAAGRGLQLLFYSVGIGQISSEVPQNLSASRPQDRQFILSSKKLLLSDSGFYLCAWSPRDAHYSNQPQHFGDGTRLSIL.

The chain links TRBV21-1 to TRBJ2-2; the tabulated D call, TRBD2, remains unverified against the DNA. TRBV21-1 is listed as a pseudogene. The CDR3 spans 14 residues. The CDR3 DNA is TGTGCCAGCAGCAAAGGAGAAAACACCGGGGAGCTGTTTTTT. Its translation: CASSKGENTGELFF.

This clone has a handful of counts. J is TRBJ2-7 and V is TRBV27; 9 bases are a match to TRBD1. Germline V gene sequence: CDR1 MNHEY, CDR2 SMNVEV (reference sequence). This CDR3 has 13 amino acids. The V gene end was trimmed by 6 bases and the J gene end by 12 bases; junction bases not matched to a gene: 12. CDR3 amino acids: CASSPGQGMMLYF. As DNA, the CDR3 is TGTGCCAGCAGCCCCGGACAGGGGATGATGCTGTACTTC.

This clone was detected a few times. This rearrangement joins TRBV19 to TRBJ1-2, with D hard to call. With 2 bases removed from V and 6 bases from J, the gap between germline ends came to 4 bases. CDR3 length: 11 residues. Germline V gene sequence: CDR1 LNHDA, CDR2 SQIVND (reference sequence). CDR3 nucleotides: TGTGCCAGTAGTATAAGAGATGGCTACACCTTC. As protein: CASSIRDGYTF.

The CDR3 is CAISADFNEKLFF. The CDR3 DNA is TGTGCCATCAGTGCGGATTTTAATGAAAAACTGTTTTTT. The V gene is TRBV10-3, the J gene TRBJ1-4; no clear D gene. Looked up from germline, CDR1 is ENHRY and CDR2 is SYGVKD. V dropped 4 bases and J dropped 4 bases, with 7 bases sitting between them. The CDR3 sequence is 13 residues long.

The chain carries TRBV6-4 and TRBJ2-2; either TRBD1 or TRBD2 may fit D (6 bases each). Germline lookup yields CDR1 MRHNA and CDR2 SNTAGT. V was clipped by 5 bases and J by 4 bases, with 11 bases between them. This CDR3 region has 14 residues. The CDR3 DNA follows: TGTGCCAGCAGTCCCAGGGGAGGCACCGGGGAGCTGTTTTTT. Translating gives CASSPRGGTGELFF.

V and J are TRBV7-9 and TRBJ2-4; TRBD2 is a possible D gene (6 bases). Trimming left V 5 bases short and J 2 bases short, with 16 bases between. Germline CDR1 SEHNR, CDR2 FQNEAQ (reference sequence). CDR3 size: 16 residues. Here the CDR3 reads CASSPSGGDSKNIQYF. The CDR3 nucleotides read TGTGCCAGCAGCCCCAGTGGCGGGGACTCCAAAAACATTCAGTACTTC. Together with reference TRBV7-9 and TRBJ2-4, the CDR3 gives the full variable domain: DTGVSQNPRHKITKRGQNVTFRCDPISEHNRLYWYRQTLGQGPEFLTYFQNEAQLEKSRLLSDRFSAERPKGSFSTLEIQRTEQGDSAMYLCASSPSGGDSKNIQYFGAGTRLSVL.

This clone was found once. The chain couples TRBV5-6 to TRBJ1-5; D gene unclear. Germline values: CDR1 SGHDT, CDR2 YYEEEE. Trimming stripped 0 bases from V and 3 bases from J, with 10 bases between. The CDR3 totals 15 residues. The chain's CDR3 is CASSLAGRDNQPQHF. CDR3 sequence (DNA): TGTGCCAGCAGCTTGGCCGGGAGGGACAATCAGCCCCAGCATTTT.

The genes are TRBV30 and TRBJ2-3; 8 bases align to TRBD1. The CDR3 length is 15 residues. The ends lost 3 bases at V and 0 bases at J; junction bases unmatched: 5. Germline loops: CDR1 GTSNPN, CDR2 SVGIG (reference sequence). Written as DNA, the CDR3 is TGTGCCTGGAGCACCACAGGGGGAAGCACAGATACGCAGTATTTT. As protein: CAWSTTGGSTDTQYF.

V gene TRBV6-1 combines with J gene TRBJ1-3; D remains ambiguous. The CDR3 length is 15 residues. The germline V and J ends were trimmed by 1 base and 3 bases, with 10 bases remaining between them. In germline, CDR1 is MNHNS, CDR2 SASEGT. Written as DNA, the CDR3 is TGTGCCAGCAGTGAAGGTGTGGGTATTGGAAACACCATATATTTT. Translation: CASSEGVGIGNTIYF.

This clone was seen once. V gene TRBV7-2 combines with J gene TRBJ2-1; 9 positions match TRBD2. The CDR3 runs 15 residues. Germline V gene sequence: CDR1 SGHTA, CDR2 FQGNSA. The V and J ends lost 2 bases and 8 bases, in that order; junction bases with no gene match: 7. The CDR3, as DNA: TGTGCCAGCAGCTTAAACGTAGCGGGAGTTTATGAGCAGTTCTTC. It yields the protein CASSLNVAGVYEQFF.

The CDR3 sequence is CASSLVTYEQYF. CDR3 in DNA: TGTGCCAGCAGCTTAGTCACCTACGAGCAGTACTTC. This chain uses TRBV7-9 with TRBJ2-7; D not resolved. The CDR3 runs to 12 residues. Trimming stripped 1 base from V and 2 bases from J, with 3 bases between. The germline V gene has CDR1 SEHNR and CDR2 FQNEAQ (reference sequence).

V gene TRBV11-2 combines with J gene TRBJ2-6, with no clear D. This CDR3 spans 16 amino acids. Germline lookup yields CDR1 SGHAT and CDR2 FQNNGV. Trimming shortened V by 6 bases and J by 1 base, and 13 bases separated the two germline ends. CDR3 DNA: TGTGCCAGCAGACGGACCCGAATGTCTGGGGCCAACGTCCTGACTTTC. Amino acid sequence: CASRRTRMSGANVLTF.

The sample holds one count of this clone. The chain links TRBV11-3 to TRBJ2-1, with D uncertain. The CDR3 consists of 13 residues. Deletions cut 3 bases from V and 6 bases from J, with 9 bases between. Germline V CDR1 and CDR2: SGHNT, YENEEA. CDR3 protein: CASSFLPGNEQFF. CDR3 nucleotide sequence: TGTGCCAGCAGCTTTTTACCGGGCAATGAGCAGTTCTTC.

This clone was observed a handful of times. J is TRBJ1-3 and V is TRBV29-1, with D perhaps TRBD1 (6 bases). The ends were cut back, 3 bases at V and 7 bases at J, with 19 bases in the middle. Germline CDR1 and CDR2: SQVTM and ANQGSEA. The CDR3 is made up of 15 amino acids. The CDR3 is CSVDSVETGGNTIYF. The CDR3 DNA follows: TGCAGCGTTGATTCAGTGGAGACAGGAGGGAACACCATATATTTT.

The CDR3 nucleotides are TGTGCCAGCAGCCCTTTGGTTACGGAAGGCTACACCTTC. This sequence encodes CASSPLVTEGYTF. The chain has TRBV4-2 and TRBJ1-2; D is uncertain. The V end lost 4 bases, the J end lost 8 bases, and 14 bases lay between the germline ends. The CDR3 is 13 residues long. Per the germline V gene, CDR1 is LGHNA and CDR2 is YNFKEQ.

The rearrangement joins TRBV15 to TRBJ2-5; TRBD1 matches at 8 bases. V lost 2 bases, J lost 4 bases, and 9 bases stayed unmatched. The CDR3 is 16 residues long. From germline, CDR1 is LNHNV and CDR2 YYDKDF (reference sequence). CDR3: CATSRPGGQGRETQYF. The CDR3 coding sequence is TGTGCCACCAGCAGACCCGGCGGACAGGGCCGAGAGACCCAGTACTTC.

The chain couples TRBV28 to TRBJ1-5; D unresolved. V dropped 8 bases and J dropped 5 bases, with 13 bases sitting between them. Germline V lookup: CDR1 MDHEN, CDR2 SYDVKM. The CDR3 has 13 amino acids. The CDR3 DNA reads TGTGCCAGCCTTCCCCTCGGCCATCAGCCCCAGCATTTT. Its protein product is CASLPLGHQPQHF.

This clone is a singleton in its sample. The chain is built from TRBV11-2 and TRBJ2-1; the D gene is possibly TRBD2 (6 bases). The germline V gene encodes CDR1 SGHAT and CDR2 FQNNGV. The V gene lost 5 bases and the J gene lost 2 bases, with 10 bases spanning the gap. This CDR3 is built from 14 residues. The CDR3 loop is CASSRDSTYNEQFF. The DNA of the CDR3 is TGTGCCAGCAGCCGGGACTCTACCTACAATGAGCAGTTCTTC.

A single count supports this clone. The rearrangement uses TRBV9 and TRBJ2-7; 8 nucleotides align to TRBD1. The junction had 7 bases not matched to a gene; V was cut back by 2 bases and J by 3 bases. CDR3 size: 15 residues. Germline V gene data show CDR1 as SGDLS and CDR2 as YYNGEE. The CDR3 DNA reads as TGTGCCAGCAGCGTTGGAGGACAGGGAATCTACGAGCAGTACTTC. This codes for CASSVGGQGIYEQYF. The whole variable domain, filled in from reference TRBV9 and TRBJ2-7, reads DSGVTQTPKHLITATGQRVTLRCSPRSGDLSVYWYQQSLDQGLQFLIQYYNGEERAKGNILERFSAQQFPDLHSELNLSSLELGDSALYFCASSVGGQGIYEQYFGPGTRLTVT.

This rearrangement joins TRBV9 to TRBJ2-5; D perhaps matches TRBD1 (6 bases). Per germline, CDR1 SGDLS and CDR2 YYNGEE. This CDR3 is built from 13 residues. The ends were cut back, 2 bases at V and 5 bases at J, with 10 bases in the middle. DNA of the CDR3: TGTGCCAGCAGCGTGGACAGTAGGGAGACCCAGTACTTC. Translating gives CASSVDSRETQYF. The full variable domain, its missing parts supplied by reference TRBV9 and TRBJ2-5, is DSGVTQTPKHLITATGQRVTLRCSPRSGDLSVYWYQQSLDQGLQFLIQYYNGEERAKGNILERFSAQQFPDLHSELNLSSLELGDSALYFCASSVDSRETQYFGPGTRLLVL.

The CDR3 protein is CASSIVDPNTEAFF. In DNA form, the CDR3 reads TGTGCCAGTAGTATAGTAGACCCAAACACTGAAGCTTTCTTT. The genes are TRBV19 and TRBJ1-1; D remains unclear. Germline V gene sequence: CDR1 LNHDA, CDR2 SQIVND (reference sequence). V was cut by 1 base and J by 2 bases, with 8 bases left in between. The CDR3 has 14 amino acids.

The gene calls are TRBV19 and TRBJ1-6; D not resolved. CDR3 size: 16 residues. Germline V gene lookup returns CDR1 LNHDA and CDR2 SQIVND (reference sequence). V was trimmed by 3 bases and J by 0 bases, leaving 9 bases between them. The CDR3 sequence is CASSISAASYNSPLHF. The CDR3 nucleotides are TGTGCCAGTAGTATCTCAGCGGCCTCCTATAATTCACCCCTCCACTTT.